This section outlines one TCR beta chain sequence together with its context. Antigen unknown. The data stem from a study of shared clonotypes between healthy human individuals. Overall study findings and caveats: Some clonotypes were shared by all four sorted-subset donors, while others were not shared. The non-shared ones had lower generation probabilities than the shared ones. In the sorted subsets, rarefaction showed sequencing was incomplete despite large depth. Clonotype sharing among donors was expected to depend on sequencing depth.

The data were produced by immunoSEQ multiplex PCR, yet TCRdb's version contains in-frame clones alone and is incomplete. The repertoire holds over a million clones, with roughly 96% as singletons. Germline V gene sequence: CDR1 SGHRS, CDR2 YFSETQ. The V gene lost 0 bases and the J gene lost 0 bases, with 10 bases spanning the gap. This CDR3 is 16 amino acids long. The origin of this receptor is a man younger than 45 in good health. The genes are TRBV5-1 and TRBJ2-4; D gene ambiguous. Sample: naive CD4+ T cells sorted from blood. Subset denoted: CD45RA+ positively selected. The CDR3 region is CASSLDGALAKNIQYF. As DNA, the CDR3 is TGCGCCAGCAGCTTGGATGGAGCACTAGCCAAAAACATTCAGTACTTC.